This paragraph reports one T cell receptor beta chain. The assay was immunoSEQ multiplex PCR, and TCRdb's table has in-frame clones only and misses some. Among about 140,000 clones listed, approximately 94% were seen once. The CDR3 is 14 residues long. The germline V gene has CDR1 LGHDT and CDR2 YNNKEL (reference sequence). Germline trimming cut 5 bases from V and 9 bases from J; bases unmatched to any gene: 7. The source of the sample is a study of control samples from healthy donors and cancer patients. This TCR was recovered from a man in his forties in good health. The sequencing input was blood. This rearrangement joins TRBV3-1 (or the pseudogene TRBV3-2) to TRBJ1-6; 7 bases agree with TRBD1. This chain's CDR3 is CASSAGTESSPLHF. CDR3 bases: TGTGCCAGCAGCGCCGGGACAGAGTCTTCACCCCTCCACTTT.